One sample yielded the 16 T cell receptor beta chains listed below, sequenced in a study of T cells in Graves' hyperthyroidism and ophthalmopathy. RNA transcripts served as the template for amplifying TCR beta CDR3 regions. First-round RT-PCR with HTBI primers amplified the TCR CDR3 region. In TCRdb, the multiplex PCR reads were re-called with MiXCR into one record per CDR3 protein. The data hold 550,000 to 600,000 distinct CDR3 sequences, with 15% to 20% observed a single time. Source material: blood. Source of these receptors: a woman aged 18 to 35 with Graves' hyperthyroidism.

The chain employs TRBV7-8 and TRBJ2-3; perhaps TRBD2 as D (7 bases). Looked up from germline, CDR1 is SGHVS and CDR2 is FQNEAQ. Trimming cost V 0 bases and J 7 bases, with 17 bases left between them. This CDR3 comprises 16 residues. CDR3 amino acids: CASSLAGGPKGYTQYF. The CDR3 DNA follows: TGTGCCAGCAGCTTAGCGGGGGGGCCGAAGGGATATACGCAGTATTTT.

This clonotype was counted at least ten times. The chain recombines TRBV20-1 with TRBJ2-2; weak D call: TRBD2 (5 bases). CDR1 is DFQATT, CDR2 SNEGSKA, per germline (reference sequence). The CDR3 totals 16 residues. The V gene lost 5 bases and the J gene lost 0 bases, with 16 bases spanning the gap. The CDR3 nucleotides are TGCAGTGCTGTCAGCGGAGAAGTTACGAACACCGGGGAGCTGTTTTTT. It yields the protein CSAVSGEVTNTGELFF.

The rearrangement uses TRBV29-1 and TRBJ2-4; possibly TRBD1 or TRBD2 for D (5 bases each). The CDR3 has 13 amino acids. CDR1 SQVTM and CDR2 ANQGSEA come from the germline V gene. The V and J ends lost 5 bases and 1 base respectively, with 9 bases between them. In DNA, the CDR3 is TGCAGCGTTACCGGGACGGCCAAAAACATTCAGTACTTC. Translation: CSVTGTAKNIQYF.

CDR3 residues: CASSLYGIPYNEQFF. CDR3 nucleotide sequence: TGTGCCAGCAGTTTATACGGGATTCCCTACAATGAGCAGTTCTTC. This chain links TRBV27 with TRBJ2-1; D possibly corresponds to TRBD2 (5 bases). Germline V gene lookup returns CDR1 MNHEY and CDR2 SMNVEV (reference sequence). The length of the CDR3 is 15 residues. V lost 1 base to trimming and J lost 2 bases, with 9 bases between them.

As to this clonotype: A much more abundant neighbour one base away suggests this may be a read error. V gene TRBV12-3 or TRBV12-4 combines with J gene TRBJ2-7; possibly TRBD1 for D (5 bases). The CDR3 is 13 amino acids. The CDR3 bases are TGTGCCAGCAGTTTAGGACAGCTCTACGAGCGGTACTTC. Translating gives CASSLGQLYERYF.

This sequence joins TRBV28 and TRBJ1-4, with 7 bases fitting TRBD1. Trimming at V came to 6 bases and at J to 5 bases, leaving 15 bases not matched to a gene. CDR1 is MDHEN and CDR2 is SYDVKM in the germline V gene. The CDR3 has 17 residues. The CDR3 loop is CASSQEGPGQINEKLFF. The CDR3 DNA reads TGTGCCAGCAGCCAAGAGGGACCGGGACAGATAAATGAAAAACTGTTTTTT.

The chain uses TRBV19 and TRBJ1-5, with TRBD1 matching over 8 bases. Trimming took 10 bases from V and 3 from J; bases not matched to a gene: 11. The CDR3 extends over 15 amino acids. Germline assignment: CDR1 LNHDA and CDR2 SQIVND (reference sequence). The CDR3 DNA sequence: TGTGCCACAAACCCGGGACAGGCCTACAATCAGCCCCAGCATTTT. It encodes CATNPGQAYNQPQHF.

There are a few counts of this clonotype. This chain uses TRBV6-4 with TRBJ1-1; D is perhaps TRBD1 (6 bases). Trimming stripped 6 bases from V and 1 base from J, with 12 bases between. CDR1 is MRHNA and CDR2 is SNTAGT in the germline V gene. This CDR3 has 14 amino acids. The CDR3 DNA reads TGTGCCAGCAGAAGGGGGGGCGAGAACACTGAAGCTTTCTTT. It codes for CASRRGGENTEAFF.

J is TRBJ1-5 and V is TRBV27; 9 positions agree with TRBD1. CDR1 and CDR2 from the germline V gene are MNHEY and SMNVEV (reference sequence). The V segment lost 8 bases and the J segment 6 bases; nucleotides outside the gene matches: 8. The CDR3 has 14 amino acids. In nucleotides, the CDR3 is TGTGCCAGCGCAAAACAGGGGGCTGGTCAGCCCCAGCATTTT. It is translated as CASAKQGAGQPQHF.

This clonotype has a handful of counts. V is TRBV27 and J is TRBJ1-2, with 8 positions matching TRBD1. The CDR3 has 14 residues. The J segment lost 3 bases and the V segment lost 5 bases, leaving 5 bases of the junction unmatched. The germline gives CDR1 MNHEY, CDR2 SMNVEV (reference sequence). For the CDR3, the DNA is TGTGCCAGCAGTCCACGACAGGGGCACTATGGCTACACCTTC. This gives the protein CASSPRQGHYGYTF.

This clonotype has a count of ten or more. This chain connects TRBV28 to TRBJ2-7, with TRBD1 identical over 8 bases. Germline V gene data show CDR1 as MDHEN and CDR2 as SYDVKM. The CDR3 extends over 14 amino acids. V lost 6 bases to trimming and J lost 4 bases; unmatched junction nucleotides: 8. The CDR3 sequence: CASRPSGGFYEQYF. The CDR3 DNA is TGTGCCAGCAGACCATCAGGGGGCTTTTACGAGCAGTACTTC.

This clonotype was counted at least ten times. V usage is TRBV12-3 or TRBV12-4 and J usage is TRBJ2-5; 8 bases map to TRBD2. V was clipped by 3 bases and J by 3 bases; unmatched bases: 3. This CDR3 is built from 14 residues. The CDR3 DNA is TGTGCCAGCAGTTTGCGGGGGGCTGAAGAGACCCAGTACTTC. It codes for CASSLRGAEETQYF.

The rearrangement joins TRBV7-6 to TRBJ1-2; D is ambiguous. CDR1 is SGHVS and CDR2 is FNYEAQ in the germline V gene. V gave up 5 bases and J gave up 6 bases, with 16 bases separating them. The CDR3 loop spans 14 amino acids. The DNA for the CDR3 is TGTGCCAGCAGCCCGACCGACCCGGCCCATGGCTACACCTTC. It encodes CASSPTDPAHGYTF.

V is TRBV20-1 and J is TRBJ2-2; D is unclear. Germline loops: CDR1 DFQATT, CDR2 SNEGSKA (reference sequence). There are 13 residues in the CDR3. V gave up 6 bases and J gave up 0 bases, with 8 bases separating them. The CDR3 DNA is TGCAGTGCCAGACAACCGAACACCGGGGAGCTGTTTTTT. Translation gives CSARQPNTGELFF.

Ten or more counts support this clonotype. This chain joins TRBV20-1 and TRBJ2-7; D unresolved. The CDR3 loop spans 11 amino acids. The V gene's germline CDR1 is DFQATT and CDR2 SNEGSKA (reference sequence). Trimming shortened V by 1 base and J by 2 bases, and 3 bases separated the two germline ends. The CDR3 spells CSARGAYEQYF. CDR3 DNA: TGCAGTGCTAGAGGAGCCTACGAGCAGTACTTC.

Notes on this clonotype: Being one base from a much bigger clone, this may be a read error. J is TRBJ2-7 and V is TRBV7-2; the D gene is possibly TRBD1 (5 bases). This CDR3 has 16 residues. The V gene's germline CDR1 is SGHTA and CDR2 FQGNSA. Trimming removed 5 bases from V and 3 bases from J, with 20 bases in between. CDR3 sequence (DNA): TGTGCCAGCAGCCCCGGGTCGTTAGGGGCGCGCTACGAGCAGTACTTC. It codes for CASSPGSLGARYEQYF. The entire variable domain, with the rest obtained from reference TRBV7-2 and TRBJ2-7, is as follows: GAGVSQSPSNKVTEKGKDVELRCDPISGHTALYWYRQSLGQGLEFLIYFQGNSAPDKSGLPSDRFSAERTGGSVSTLTIQRTQQEDSAVYLCASSPGSLGARYEQYFGPGTRLTVT.